These 27 T cell receptor beta chains were all obtained from the same sample, sequenced in a study of shared clonotypes between healthy human individuals. Using immunoSEQ multiplex PCR, the repertoire was profiled, and TCRdb retains in-frame clones only, with some absent. The sample contains approximately 320,000 clones, around 87% of which appear only once. The source material was memory CD8+ T cells sorted from blood. Regarding subset: CD45RO+ cells pooled with CCR7-negative TemRA cells. The receptors shown here come from a man in his late teens or twenties in good health.

This chain joins TRBV11-2 and TRBJ2-7; no clear D. The CDR3 is 15 amino acids. Germline V lookup: CDR1 SGHAT, CDR2 FQNNGV. Trimming removed 4 bases from V and 0 bases from J, with 13 bases in between. CDR3 nucleotides: TGTGCCAGCAGCTCCGAGGTGGGTACCTCCTACGAGCAGTACTTC. It translates to CASSSEVGTSYEQYF.

The rearrangement uses TRBV5-5 and TRBJ2-7; 10 positions match TRBD2. The CDR3 covers 16 residues. Germline CDR1 and CDR2: SGHKS and YYEKEE (reference sequence). V dropped 4 bases and J dropped 3; count of bases not matched to a gene: 10. The CDR3 loop is CASSINSGGYHYEQYF. The DNA of the CDR3 is TGTGCCAGCAGCATAAATAGCGGGGGGTACCACTACGAGCAGTACTTC.

The CDR3 sequence: CASSLDGLGGETQYF. As DNA, the CDR3 is TGTGCCAGCAGCTTGGATGGTTTAGGGGGAGAGACCCAGTACTTC. The V call is TRBV5-4, the J call TRBJ2-5; tentative D call: TRBD1 (6 bases). The CDR3 has 15 residues. Between the trimmed V and J ends, which lost 0 bases and 4 bases, there was a span of 13 bases. The germline V gene encodes CDR1 SGHNT and CDR2 YYREEE (reference sequence).

This rearrangement joins TRBV5-1 to TRBJ2-3; D is possibly TRBD1 (5 bases). V lost 4 bases and J 5 bases, leaving 17 bases between the germline ends. This CDR3 contains 15 residues. The germline V gene encodes CDR1 SGHRS and CDR2 YFSETQ. CDR3 sequence reads: CASSLRYPRGDTQYF. DNA of the CDR3: TGCGCCAGCAGCCTGCGATACCCAAGGGGAGATACGCAGTATTTT.

V usage is TRBV5-4 and J usage is TRBJ2-1; D remains ambiguous. Germline CDR1 SGHNT, CDR2 YYREEE (reference sequence). Trimming left V 6 bases short and J 6 bases short, with 7 bases between. The CDR3 is 11 residues long. The CDR3 nucleotides are TGTGCCAGCAACGGTGGCAATGAGCAGTTCTTC. As protein: CASNGGNEQFF.

The chain couples TRBV5-4 to TRBJ2-5; TRBD2 aligns across 8 bases. With V trimmed by 0 bases and J by 4 bases, 2 bases remained unmatched. The V gene's germline CDR1 is SGHNT and CDR2 YYREEE (reference sequence). The CDR3 spans 14 residues. CDR3 loop: CASSLGTSLETQYF. The CDR3 region has the DNA TGTGCCAGCAGCTTGGGGACTAGCTTAGAGACCCAGTACTTC. Full variable domain (rest looked up from reference TRBV5-4 and TRBJ2-5): ETGVTQSPTHLIKTRGQQVTLRCSSQSGHNTVSWYQQALGQGPQFIFQYYREEENGRGNFPPRFSGLQFPNYSSELNVNALELDDSALYLCASSLGTSLETQYFGPGTRLLVL.

The chain joins TRBV6-1 to TRBJ1-4, with 8 bases lining up with TRBD1. Germline trimming cut 8 bases from V and 7 bases from J; bases unmatched to any gene: 3. The CDR3 is 12 amino acids. The germline CDR1 and CDR2 sequences are MNHNS and SASEGT. CDR3 residues: CASRTGIEKLFF. The CDR3 DNA reads as TGTGCCAGCCGGACAGGGATTGAAAAACTGTTTTTT.

The rearrangement links TRBV18 to TRBJ2-5; 10 nucleotides align to TRBD2. With 1 base clipped from V and 2 bases from J, the junction kept 7 bases outside the gene matches. In germline, CDR1 is KGHSH, CDR2 LQKENI. The CDR3 has 17 residues. The CDR3 DNA sequence: TGTGCCAGCTCACCACGCGGGTGGACTAGCGGACAAGAGACCCAGTACTTC. Its protein product is CASSPRGWTSGQETQYF.

About this clone itself: One end of the junction fails to match germline, which may point to a read error. The chain uses TRBV4-1 and TRBJ2-1; D could derive from TRBD1 or TRBD2 (7 bases each). Germline CDR1 MGHRA, CDR2 YSYEKL. The CDR3 covers 15 residues. This chain's CDR3 is CASSQGGGSHNEQFF. Written as DNA, the CDR3 is TGCGCCAGCAGCCAGGGAGGGGGCTCCCACAATGAGCAGTTCTTC.

The CDR3 here is CASCLGGDYEQYF. The DNA for the CDR3 is TGTGCCAGCTGCCTGGGCGGAGACTACGAGCAGTACTTC. The chain joins TRBV11-2 to TRBJ2-7; D is uncertain. Trimming left V 8 bases short and J 3 bases short, with 14 bases between. The CDR3 length is 13 residues. CDR1 and CDR2 (germline): SGHAT, FQNNGV.

The sample holds a few counts of this clone. The chain links TRBV14 to TRBJ1-1; D might be TRBD1 (6 bases). Looked up from germline, CDR1 is SGHDN and CDR2 is FVKESK. This CDR3 is 13 amino acids long. V shed 4 bases and J shed 1 base, with 7 bases lying between them. The chain's CDR3 is CASSLGQNTEAFF. The CDR3 region has the DNA TGTGCCAGCAGCCTGGGACAGAACACTGAAGCTTTCTTT.

The chain is built from TRBV11-2 and TRBJ2-7; D call uncertain. This CDR3 spans 11 amino acids. CDR1 and CDR2 from the germline V gene are SGHAT and FQNNGV. Trimming shortened V by 1 base and J by 3 bases, and 1 base separated the two germline ends. CDR3 DNA sequence: TGTGCCAGCAGCTTAGTCTACGAGCAGTACTTC. Translating gives CASSLVYEQYF.

The table lists this clone with a few counts. The rearrangement joins TRBV5-4 to TRBJ2-7; D perhaps matches TRBD1 (5 bases). Germline values: CDR1 SGHNT, CDR2 YYREEE (reference sequence). This CDR3 is 13 amino acids long. The V gene lost 1 base and the J gene lost 3 bases, with 8 bases spanning the gap. The CDR3, as DNA: TGTGCCAGCAGCTTGAAGGGGCACTACGAGCAGTACTTC. Amino acid sequence: CASSLKGHYEQYF.

This chain links TRBV7-9 with TRBJ1-2; no clear D gene. CDR1 SEHNR and CDR2 FQNEAQ come from the germline V gene (reference sequence). The ends were cut back, 5 bases at V and 7 bases at J, with 14 bases in the middle. The CDR3 is made up of 13 amino acids. The CDR3 DNA reads TGTGCCAGCAGCCCGGTTATAGGACGTGGCTACACCTTC. As protein: CASSPVIGRGYTF. Full variable domain (rest looked up from reference TRBV7-9 and TRBJ1-2): DTGVSQNPRHKITKRGQNVTFRCDPISEHNRLYWYRQTLGQGPEFLTYFQNEAQLEKSRLLSDRFSAERPKGSFSTLEIQRTEQGDSAMYLCASSPVIGRGYTFGSGTRLTVV.

The rearrangement uses TRBV9 and TRBJ1-5, with D uncertain. This CDR3 contains 19 residues. V shed 3 bases and J shed 0 bases, with 22 bases lying between them. Germline CDR1 is SGDLS and CDR2 is YYNGEE. The CDR3 DNA reads TGTGCCAGCAGCGCAACGCCGGGCGAAGGAAAATATAGCAATCAGCCCCAGCATTTT. Translated, it gives CASSATPGEGKYSNQPQHF.

This chain links TRBV21-1 with TRBJ2-7. TRBV21-1 represents a pseudogene. This CDR3 comprises 12 residues. The CDR3 loop is CASSKIPYEQYF. In DNA form, the CDR3 reads TGTGCCAGCAGCAAAATCCCCTACGAGCAGTACTTC.

The chain carries TRBV21-1 and TRBJ1-5. TRBV21-1 is flagged as a pseudogene. The CDR3 loop spans 13 amino acids. The CDR3 bases are TGTGCCAGCAGCAAATGGGACAATCAGCCCCAGCATTTT. Translating gives CASSKWDNQPQHF.

J is TRBJ2-4 and V is TRBV11-2; the D is unclear. The CDR3 runs 14 residues. V was pared by 4 bases and J by 4 bases, with 11 bases between. Germline CDR1 SGHAT, CDR2 FQNNGV. The CDR3 reads CASSSQGTKNIQYF. CDR3 nucleotides: TGTGCCAGCAGCTCTCAAGGCACGAAAAACATTCAGTACTTC.

This rearrangement joins TRBV27 to TRBJ2-1, with D unclear. With 0 bases removed from V and 5 bases from J, the gap between germline ends came to 8 bases. CDR1 MNHEY and CDR2 SMNVEV come from the germline V gene (reference sequence). The CDR3 is 14 residues long. The CDR3 DNA reads as TGTGCCAGCAGTTTATCGGACCTAAACAATGAGCAGTTCTTC. Its translation is CASSLSDLNNEQFF.

The chain is built from TRBV7-9 and TRBJ2-7, with D unclear. The CDR3 extends over 17 amino acids. Trimming took 5 bases from V and 1 from J, leaving 21 bases between them. Germline loops: CDR1 SEHNR, CDR2 FQNEAQ (reference sequence). The CDR3 loop reads CASSHPPAGRTSYEQYF. CDR3 DNA: TGTGCCAGCAGCCACCCCCCCGCAGGCCGAACTTCCTACGAGCAGTACTTC. Drawing the rest from reference TRBV7-9 and TRBJ2-7, the complete variable domain is DTGVSQNPRHKITKRGQNVTFRCDPISEHNRLYWYRQTLGQGPEFLTYFQNEAQLEKSRLLSDRFSAERPKGSFSTLEIQRTEQGDSAMYLCASSHPPAGRTSYEQYFGPGTRLTVT.

This rearrangement joins TRBV2 to TRBJ1-6, with TRBD1 matching 7 bases. The CDR3 is 14 residues long. The V gene end was trimmed by 3 bases and the J gene end by 7 bases; junction bases not matched to a gene: 3. In germline, CDR1 is SNHLY, CDR2 FYNNEI. For the CDR3, the DNA is TGTGCCAGCAGTGAGGGGACAGTAAATTCACCCCTCCACTTT. Translation gives CASSEGTVNSPLHF. Combining the CDR3 with reference TRBV2 and TRBJ1-6 gives the whole variable domain EPEVTQTPSHQVTQMGQEVILRCVPISNHLYFYWYRQILGQKVEFLVSFYNNEISEKSEIFDDQFSVERPDGSNFTLKIRSTKLEDSAMYFCASSEGTVNSPLHFGNGTRLTVT.

V gene TRBV13 combines with J gene TRBJ2-5; tentatively, D is TRBD2 (6 bases). The J call could be wrong; TRBJ2-7 is a better fit for the DNA end. Looked up from germline, CDR1 is PRHDT and CDR2 is FYEKMQ (reference sequence). The CDR3 consists of 14 residues. The CDR3 nucleotides read TGTGCCAGCAGCTTAGCGGGAGTGAGCTACGAGCAGTACTTC. The encoded protein is CASSLAGVSYEQYF.

V usage is TRBV5-1 and J usage is TRBJ2-5; no clear D. The V end lost 4 bases, the J end lost 5 bases, and 15 bases lay between the germline ends. This CDR3 comprises 14 residues. Germline values: CDR1 SGHRS, CDR2 YFSETQ. The CDR3 coding sequence is TGCGCCAGCAGCCTGGTAGAGCTTAGGGAGACCCAGTACTTC. Its protein product is CASSLVELRETQYF.

The chain recombines TRBV29-1 with TRBJ1-2, with 10 nucleotides matching TRBD1. Germline CDR1 and CDR2: SQVTM and ANQGSEA. The CDR3 totals 14 residues. V shed 3 bases and J 8 bases; nucleotides not matched to a gene: 9. CDR3 region: CSVEHPGQGSGYTF. DNA for the CDR3: TGCAGCGTTGAGCATCCGGGACAGGGGTCCGGCTACACCTTC. The full variable domain, its missing parts supplied by reference TRBV29-1 and TRBJ1-2, is SAVISQKPSRDICQRGTSLTIQCQVDSQVTMMFWYRQQPGQSLTLIATANQGSEATYESGFVIDKFPISRPNLTFSTLTVSNMSPEDSSIYLCSVEHPGQGSGYTFGSGTRLTVV.

The genes are TRBV6-1 and TRBJ2-2; TRBD1 aligns across 11 bases. The germline gives CDR1 MNHNS, CDR2 SASEGT. The trim removed 11 bases at V and 4 bases at J, leaving 9 bases unmatched. CDR3 length equals 15 residues. CDR3 protein: CAGSPGTGGTGELFF. The CDR3 DNA reads TGTGCCGGAAGCCCCGGGACAGGGGGCACCGGGGAGCTGTTTTTT.

This clone was observed a single time. This rearrangement joins TRBV10-3 to TRBJ2-1; D perhaps matches TRBD1 (6 bases). The germline CDR1 and CDR2 sequences are ENHRY and SYGVKD. This CDR3 comprises 13 residues. Trimming took 1 base from V and 8 from J, leaving 9 bases between them. DNA for the CDR3: TGTGCCATCAGTGAGTTACAGGGCGATGAGCAGTTCTTC. Its translation: CAISELQGDEQFF.

V is TRBV7-9 and J is TRBJ1-6, with TRBD1 matching 9 bases. Unmatched junction bases numbered 15, after V lost 5 bases and J lost 10 bases. This CDR3 spans 17 amino acids. Germline V gene lookup returns CDR1 SEHNR and CDR2 FQNEAQ (reference sequence). CDR3 coding DNA: TGTGCCAGCAGCGCCGCCCACATGACAGGGGGAGGATCACCCCTCCACTTT. This translates into CASSAAHMTGGGSPLHF. Complete variable domain (other parts from reference TRBV7-9 and TRBJ1-6): DTGVSQNPRHKITKRGQNVTFRCDPISEHNRLYWYRQTLGQGPEFLTYFQNEAQLEKSRLLSDRFSAERPKGSFSTLEIQRTEQGDSAMYLCASSAAHMTGGGSPLHFGNGTRLTVT.